These 29 T cell receptor beta chains share one sample of origin, sequenced in a study of blood T cell repertoires in COVID-19. Generated by immunoSEQ multiplex PCR, the TCRdb table keeps only in-frame clones and is missing some. Of 55,000 to 70,000 clones listed, roughly 81% are singletons. Sequenced sample: peripheral blood. These receptors came from a man older than 75 with acute or convalescent COVID-19.

This rearrangement joins TRBV3-1 (or the pseudogene TRBV3-2) to TRBJ2-2; TRBD1 aligns across 10 bases. Looked up from germline, CDR1 is LGHDT and CDR2 is YNNKEL (reference sequence). The CDR3 spans 15 residues. With V trimmed by 3 bases and J by 7 bases, 5 bases remained unmatched. CDR3 sequence (DNA): TGTGCCAGCAGCCACGGGACAGGGGTCGACGGGGAGCTGTTTTTT. Residues: CASSHGTGVDGELFF.

The chain is built from TRBV12-3 or TRBV12-4 and TRBJ2-1; possible D gene TRBD2, 5 bases. Trimming left V 3 bases short and J 9 bases short, with 12 bases between. The CDR3 covers 13 residues. This chain's CDR3 is CASSLGAAPEQFF. Here the CDR3 DNA reads TGTGCCAGCAGTTTGGGAGCGGCCCCTGAGCAGTTCTTC.

This chain connects TRBV7-3 to TRBJ2-1; TRBD2 matches at 9 bases. Germline lookup yields CDR1 SGHTA and CDR2 FQGTGA. With V trimmed by 2 bases and J by 0 bases, 2 bases remained unmatched. There are 16 residues in the CDR3. The CDR3 nucleotides are TGTGCCAGCAGCTTATTTAGCGGGAGCTCCTACAATGAGCAGTTCTTC. This gives the protein CASSLFSGSSYNEQFF.

The chain combines TRBV19 with TRBJ2-1; unclear D gene. Germline loops: CDR1 LNHDA, CDR2 SQIVND (reference sequence). Deletions cut 5 bases from V and 8 bases from J, with 19 bases between. The CDR3 totals 15 residues. For the CDR3, the DNA is TGTGCCAGTAGTCCCGGTACCTTCCTCCCGGATGAGCAGTTCTTC. This translates into CASSPGTFLPDEQFF.

The V gene is TRBV21-1, the J gene TRBJ1-5. TRBV21-1 is listed as a pseudogene. This CDR3 comprises 17 residues. CDR3 sequence reads: CASTHTGRGGFDQPQHF. For the CDR3, the DNA is TGTGCCAGCACCCACACAGGGCGGGGGGGTTTTGACCAGCCCCAGCATTTT.

This clone was seen more than once but under ten times. The rearrangement joins TRBV18 to TRBJ1-6; 10 bases match TRBD1. CDR3 length: 15 amino acids. Germline assignment: CDR1 KGHSH and CDR2 LQKENI. V shed 3 bases and J 7 bases; nucleotides not matched to a gene: 3. CDR3 protein: CASSPRTGGNSPLHF. The CDR3 nucleotides read TGTGCCAGCTCACCCCGGACAGGGGGGAATTCACCCCTCCACTTT.

This rearrangement joins TRBV7-8 to TRBJ1-5; D unresolved. Germline V lookup: CDR1 SGHVS, CDR2 FQNEAQ. This CDR3 comprises 15 residues. V was shortened by 1 base and J by 3 bases, with 10 bases between the two germline ends. Here the CDR3 reads CASSLDPRINQPQHF. In DNA, the CDR3 is TGTGCCAGCAGCTTAGATCCCAGGATCAATCAGCCCCAGCATTTT.

This rearrangement joins TRBV28 to TRBJ2-2; tentatively, D is TRBD2 (7 bases). Germline CDR1 and CDR2: MDHEN and SYDVKM. There are 15 residues in the CDR3. V lost 11 bases and J 3 bases, leaving 19 bases between the germline ends. The CDR3 reads CAALAGGLDTGELFF. CDR3 DNA sequence: TGTGCCGCCCTTGCCGGGGGGCTGGACACCGGGGAGCTGTTTTTT. Full variable domain (remainder filled in from reference TRBV28 and TRBJ2-2): DVKVTQSSRYLVKRTGEKVFLECVQDMDHENMFWYRQDPGLGLRLIYFSYDVKMKEKGDIPEGYSVSREKKERFSLILESASTNQTSMYLCAALAGGLDTGELFFGEGSRLTVL.

The gene calls are TRBV6-5 and TRBJ2-1; 7 bases are a match to TRBD2. From germline, CDR1 is MNHEY and CDR2 SVGAGI. The CDR3 consists of 14 residues. V trimming: 2 bases; J trimming: 9 bases; junction bases outside the gene matches: 7. The CDR3 DNA reads as TGTGCCAGCAGTTACCAGAGCGGGATTGGTGAGCAGTTCTTC. Encoded protein: CASSYQSGIGEQFF.

The rearrangement joins TRBV9 to TRBJ2-1; TRBD2 matches 10 bases. The V gene end was trimmed by 4 bases and the J gene end by 7 bases; junction bases not matched to a gene: 14. The CDR3 loop spans 17 amino acids. The germline V gene has CDR1 SGDLS and CDR2 YYNGEE. The CDR3 loop is CASSTPQGLAGANEQFF. In DNA, the CDR3 is TGTGCCAGCAGCACCCCCCAGGGGCTAGCGGGAGCGAATGAGCAGTTCTTC.

This clone has just a few counts. This chain uses TRBV7-6 with TRBJ2-1, with D possibly being TRBD1 (6 bases). V was pared by 2 bases and J by 6 bases, with 11 bases between. The CDR3 is made up of 14 amino acids. CDR1 and CDR2 from the germline V gene are SGHVS and FNYEAQ. CDR3 coding DNA: TGTGCCAGCAGCTTATCAGGGGCCAGCAATGAGCAGTTCTTC. It translates to CASSLSGASNEQFF. Variable domain in full (rest from reference TRBV7-6 and TRBJ2-1): GAGVSQSPRYKVTKRGQDVALRCDPISGHVSLYWYRQALGQGPEFLTYFNYEAQQDKSGLPNDRFSAERPEGSISTLTIQRTEQRDSAMYRCASSLSGASNEQFFGPGTRLTVL.

This chain joins TRBV14 and TRBJ1-6, with D possibly being TRBD1 (6 bases). CDR3 length: 17 residues. V was pared by 3 bases and J by 6 bases, with 18 bases between. Germline loops: CDR1 SGHDN, CDR2 FVKESK. CDR3 protein: CASSHQSRGGSNSPLHF. Written as DNA, the CDR3 is TGTGCCAGCAGCCATCAGTCTCGGGGGGGCTCTAATTCACCCCTCCACTTT. The full variable domain, rest sourced from reference TRBV14 and TRBJ1-6, is EAGVTQFPSHSVIEKGQTVTLRCDPISGHDNLYWYRRVMGKEIKFLLHFVKESKQDESGMPNNRFLAERTGGTYSTLKVQPAELEDSGVYFCASSHQSRGGSNSPLHFGNGTRLTVT.

The chain couples TRBV3-1 (or the pseudogene TRBV3-2) to TRBJ2-5; the D gene is possibly TRBD2 (6 bases). V was shortened by 3 bases and J by 4 bases, with 9 bases between the two germline ends. The CDR3 consists of 13 residues. Germline loops: CDR1 LGHDT, CDR2 YNNKEL (reference sequence). CDR3 nucleotide sequence: TGTGCCAGCAGCCATAGCGGAAGAGAGACCCAGTACTTC. Translated: CASSHSGRETQYF.

J is TRBJ2-6 and V is TRBV5-1; TRBD2 is a possible D gene (6 bases). The CDR3 covers 15 residues. Per germline, CDR1 SGHRS and CDR2 YFSETQ. V was clipped by 4 bases and J by 0 bases, with 8 bases between them. The CDR3, as DNA: TGCGCCAGCAGCCGGGAGTCCTCTGGGGCCAACGTCCTGACTTTC. This translates into CASSRESSGANVLTF.

J is TRBJ1-1 and V is TRBV18, with 10 bases that match TRBD1. CDR1 is KGHSH, CDR2 LQKENI, per germline. This CDR3 contains 17 residues. Trimming at V came to 2 bases and at J to 1 base, leaving 7 bases not matched to a gene. For the CDR3, the DNA is TGTGCCAGCTCACCAATAGACAGGGGGCTGAGGAACACTGAAGCTTTCTTT. Translated, it gives CASSPIDRGLRNTEAFF.

The chain uses TRBV4-3 and TRBJ1-4; D is unclear. This CDR3 has 16 residues. CDR1 and CDR2 from the germline V gene are LGHNA and YSLEER. Trimming removed 3 bases at V and 8 bases at J, with 19 bases between. This CDR3 is CASSQAPGPSQEKLFF. The CDR3 nucleotides are TGCGCCAGCAGCCAGGCCCCGGGTCCGTCCCAGGAAAAACTGTTTTTT.

This clone was detected many times. DNA for the CDR3: TGTGCCAGCAGCTTGAGTGGAGATAGCTCCTACGAGCAGTACTTC. Protein product: CASSLSGDSSYEQYF. The rearrangement uses TRBV5-6 and TRBJ2-7; D not resolved. From germline, CDR1 is SGHDT and CDR2 YYEEEE. The CDR3 consists of 15 residues. Trimming removed 1 base from V and 0 bases from J, with 11 bases in between.

The V and J genes are TRBV18 and TRBJ2-7, with TRBD1 matching over 9 bases. Trimming took 4 bases from V and 4 from J; bases not matched to a gene: 8. This CDR3 is built from 15 residues. Germline V gives CDR1 KGHSH, CDR2 LQKENI. The DNA for the CDR3 is TGTGCCAGCTCACAAGGGACAGGGTTAATTTACGAGCAGTACTTC. Translation gives CASSQGTGLIYEQYF. The full variable domain, completed using reference TRBV18 and TRBJ2-7, is NAGVMQNPRHLVRRRGQEARLRCSPMKGHSHVYWYRQLPEEGLKFMVYLQKENIIDESGMPKERFSAEFPKEGPSILRIQQVVRGDSAAYFCASSQGTGLIYEQYFGPGTRLTVT.

The V gene is TRBV3-1 (or the pseudogene TRBV3-2), the J gene TRBJ2-3; unclear D gene. This CDR3 comprises 13 residues. V was pared by 0 bases and J by 3 bases, with 4 bases between. Per the germline V gene, CDR1 is LGHDT and CDR2 is YNNKEL (reference sequence). CDR3 protein: CASSQEATDTQYF. Written as DNA, the CDR3 is TGTGCCAGCAGCCAAGAAGCGACAGATACGCAGTATTTT.

V and J are TRBV19 and TRBJ2-7, with TRBD1 matching 9 bases. The CDR3 length is 15 residues. V dropped 5 bases and J dropped 7; count of bases not matched to a gene: 12. Germline CDR1 is LNHDA and CDR2 is SQIVND (reference sequence). The CDR3 coding sequence is TGTGCCAGTAGTGGGCGCGAACAGGGGGCTTTGGAGCAGTACTTC. Protein product: CASSGREQGALEQYF.

The chain couples TRBV20-1 to TRBJ2-1; tentative D call: TRBD2 (6 bases). Per germline, CDR1 DFQATT and CDR2 SNEGSKA (reference sequence). The CDR3 length is 16 residues. V was trimmed by 3 bases and J by 3 bases, leaving 18 bases between them. The CDR3 protein is CSASSPRRGSYNEQFF. The CDR3 DNA reads TGCAGTGCTAGTAGCCCAAGGAGGGGAAGCTACAATGAGCAGTTCTTC.

CDR3 sequence: CASLLAFQETQYF. CDR3 in DNA: TGTGCCAGCCTCCTAGCGTTTCAAGAGACCCAGTACTTC. The chain joins TRBV6-6 to TRBJ2-5; tentatively, D is TRBD2 (6 bases). Per germline, CDR1 MNHNY and CDR2 SVGAGI (reference sequence). The CDR3 has 13 residues. The V gene lost 8 bases and the J gene lost 2 bases, with 12 bases spanning the gap.

This clone was seen a few times. V is TRBV7-3 and J is TRBJ2-1; TRBD2 aligns across 9 bases. The CDR3 has 16 amino acids. After removal of 7 bases from V and 4 bases from J, the junction contained 11 bases not matched to a gene. The germline gives CDR1 SGHTA, CDR2 FQGTGA. In nucleotides, the CDR3 is TGTGCCAGCACATCCCAGGCGGGAGGGCCGTACAATGAGCAGTTCTTC. Translating gives CASTSQAGGPYNEQFF.

V usage is TRBV18 and J usage is TRBJ2-5; 14 bases align to TRBD2. This CDR3 is 16 amino acids long. Germline loops: CDR1 KGHSH, CDR2 LQKENI. J gave up 4 bases and V 3 bases, and 4 bases lay outside the gene matches. The CDR3 DNA reads as TGTGCCAGCTCACCGGGACTAGCGGGGGCCTCAGAGACCCAGTACTTC. Protein: CASSPGLAGASETQYF.

The chain uses TRBV5-1 and TRBJ1-2; TRBD1 might be the D (6 bases). Looked up from germline, CDR1 is SGHRS and CDR2 is YFSETQ. V was cut by 0 bases and J by 4 bases, with 16 bases left in between. CDR3 length: 16 amino acids. The CDR3 DNA reads as TGCGCCAGCAGCTTGGTACAGGGTCACCTTAGCTATGGCTACACCTTC. Translated: CASSLVQGHLSYGYTF.

This chain links TRBV30 with TRBJ1-4; no clear D gene. In germline, CDR1 is GTSNPN, CDR2 SVGIG (reference sequence). With 4 bases removed from V and 4 bases from J, the gap between germline ends came to 16 bases. The CDR3 has 15 amino acids. CDR3 region: CAWTPRGRNNEKLFF. The CDR3 nucleotides are TGTGCCTGGACTCCACGAGGGCGGAATAATGAAAAACTGTTTTTT.

The chain employs TRBV4-1 and TRBJ2-1, with D perhaps TRBD2 (5 bases). The CDR3 sequence is 16 residues long. CDR1 and CDR2 (germline): MGHRA, YSYEKL. V was pared by 0 bases and J by 2 bases, with 11 bases between. The chain's CDR3 is CASSQEGGGTYNEQFF. The DNA of the CDR3 is TGCGCCAGCAGCCAAGAAGGTGGAGGCACCTACAATGAGCAGTTCTTC.

V usage is TRBV9 and J usage is TRBJ1-4, with D perhaps TRBD1 (6 bases). This CDR3 has 15 amino acids. Trimming left V 4 bases short and J 7 bases short, with 17 bases between. Germline CDR1 SGDLS, CDR2 YYNGEE. The CDR3 spells CASSTSGTLGEKLFF. The CDR3, as DNA: TGTGCCAGCAGCACCTCCGGGACACTTGGTGAAAAACTGTTTTTT.

This chain uses TRBV11-3 with TRBJ2-1; 7 positions match TRBD1. With V trimmed by 1 base and J by 7 bases, 10 bases remained unmatched. Germline loops: CDR1 SGHNT, CDR2 YENEEA. The CDR3 sequence is 16 residues long. Here the CDR3 DNA reads TGTGCCAGCAGCTTAGTAACTACAGGGGAAAAGAATGAGCAGTTCTTC. Its translation is CASSLVTTGEKNEQFF.